This T cell receptor beta chain was documented in a study of TIL therapy for anti-PD-1-resistant metastatic lung cancer. Study as a whole: Progressing patients received lymphodepletion, expanded TIL infusion and IL-2. Most patients had lung adenocarcinoma. Patients had a median age of 54 years (range about 35-80). The study's findings and limits: TIL clonotype persistence in blood showed no apparent association with response.

The ends were cut back, 5 bases at V and 5 bases at J, with 16 bases in the middle. CDR3 length: 14 amino acids. The V gene's germline CDR1 is MNHEY and CDR2 SMNVEV (reference sequence). Sequencing used immunoSEQ v3. Sequencing used immunoSEQ multiplex PCR; TCRdb keeps in-frame clones, though not all of them. This sample yields some 60,000 clones, of which 69% are seen a single time; 6% to 8.5% belongs to the top ten. Concerning this clone: As yet, its antigen is unknown.

Time point given: pre-treatment sample, taken before nivolumab and TIL therapy. The chain has TRBV27 and TRBJ2-7; D uncertain. Specimen: blood, collected at baseline. The clonotype was recovered from a person aged 25-85 years with non-small cell lung cancer. The CDR3 loop is CASSTARPANEQYF. The CDR3 DNA follows: TGTGCCAGCAGTACGGCCAGGCCCGCCAACGAGCAGTACTTC.